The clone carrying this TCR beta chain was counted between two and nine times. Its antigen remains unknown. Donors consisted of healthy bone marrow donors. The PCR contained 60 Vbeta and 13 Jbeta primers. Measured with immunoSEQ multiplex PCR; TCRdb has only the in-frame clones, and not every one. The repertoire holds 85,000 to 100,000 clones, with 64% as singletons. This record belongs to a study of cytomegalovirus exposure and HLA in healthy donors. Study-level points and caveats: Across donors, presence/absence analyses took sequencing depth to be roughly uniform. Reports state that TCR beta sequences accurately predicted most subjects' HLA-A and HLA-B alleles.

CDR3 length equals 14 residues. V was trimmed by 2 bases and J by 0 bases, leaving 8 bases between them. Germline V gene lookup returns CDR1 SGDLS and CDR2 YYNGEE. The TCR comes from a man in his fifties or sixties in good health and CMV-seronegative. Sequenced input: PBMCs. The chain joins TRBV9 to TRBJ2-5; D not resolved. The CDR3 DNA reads TGTGCCAGCAGCGTCTACAGCAACCAAGAGACCCAGTACTTC. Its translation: CASSVYSNQETQYF.